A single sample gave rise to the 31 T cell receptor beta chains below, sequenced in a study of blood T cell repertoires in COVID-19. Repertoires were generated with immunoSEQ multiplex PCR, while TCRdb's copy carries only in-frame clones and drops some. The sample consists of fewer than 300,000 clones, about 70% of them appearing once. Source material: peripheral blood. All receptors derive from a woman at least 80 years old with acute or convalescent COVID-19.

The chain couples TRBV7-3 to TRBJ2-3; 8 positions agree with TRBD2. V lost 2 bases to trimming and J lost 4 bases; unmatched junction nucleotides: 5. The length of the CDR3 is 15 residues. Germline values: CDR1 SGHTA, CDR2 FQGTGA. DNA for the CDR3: TGTGCCAGCAGCTTATCCGGGGGGGCCTCAGATACGCAGTATTTT. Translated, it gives CASSLSGGASDTQYF.

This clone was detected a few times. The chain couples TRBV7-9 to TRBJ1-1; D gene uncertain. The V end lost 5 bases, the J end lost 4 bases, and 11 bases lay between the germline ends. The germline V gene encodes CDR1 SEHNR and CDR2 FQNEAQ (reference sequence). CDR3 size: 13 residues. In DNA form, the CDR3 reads TGTGCCAGCAGCGTCCAGGCGGGCACTGAAGCTTTCTTT. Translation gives CASSVQAGTEAFF.

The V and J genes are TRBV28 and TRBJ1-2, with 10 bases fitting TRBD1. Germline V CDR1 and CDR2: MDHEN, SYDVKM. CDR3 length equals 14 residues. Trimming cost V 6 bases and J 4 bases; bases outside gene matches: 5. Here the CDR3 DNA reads TGTGCCAGCAGGAGACAGGGGGCGAGCTATGGCTACACCTTC. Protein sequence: CASRRQGASYGYTF.

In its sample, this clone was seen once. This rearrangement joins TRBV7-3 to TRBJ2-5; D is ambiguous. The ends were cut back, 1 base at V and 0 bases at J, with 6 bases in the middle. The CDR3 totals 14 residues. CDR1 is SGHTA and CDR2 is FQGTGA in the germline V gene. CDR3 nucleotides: TGTGCCAGCAGCTTAAACATGTACCAAGAGACCCAGTACTTC. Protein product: CASSLNMYQETQYF.

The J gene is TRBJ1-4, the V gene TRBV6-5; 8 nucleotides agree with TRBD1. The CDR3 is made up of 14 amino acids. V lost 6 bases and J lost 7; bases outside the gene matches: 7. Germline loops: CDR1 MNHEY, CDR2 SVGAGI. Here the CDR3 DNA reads TGTGCCAGCAGCTCGGACAGGGTAGTTGAAAAACTGTTTTTT. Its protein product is CASSSDRVVEKLFF.

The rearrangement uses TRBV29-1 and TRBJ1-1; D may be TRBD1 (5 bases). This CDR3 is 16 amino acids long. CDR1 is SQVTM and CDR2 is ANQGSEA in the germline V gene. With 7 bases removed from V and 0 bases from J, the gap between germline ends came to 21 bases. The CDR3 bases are TGCAGCGCCAACGGGGGGATCACATTCTTGAACACTGAAGCTTTCTTT. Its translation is CSANGGITFLNTEAFF.

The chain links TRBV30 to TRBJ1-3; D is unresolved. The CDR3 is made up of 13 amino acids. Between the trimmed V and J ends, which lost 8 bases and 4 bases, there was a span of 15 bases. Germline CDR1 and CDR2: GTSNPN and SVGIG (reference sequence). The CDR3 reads CALEWVAGNTIYF. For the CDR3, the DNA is TGTGCCCTGGAGTGGGTAGCGGGAAACACCATATATTTT.

The CDR3 loop is CASGRTSGYEQYF. For the CDR3, the DNA is TGTGCCAGCGGACGGACTAGCGGCTACGAGCAGTACTTC. The chain employs TRBV2 and TRBJ2-7, with 10 bases identical to TRBD2. The germline CDR1 and CDR2 sequences are SNHLY and FYNNEI. Unmatched junction bases numbered 4, after V lost 8 bases and J lost 3 bases. The CDR3 extends over 13 amino acids. Full variable domain (missing parts from reference TRBV2 and TRBJ2-7): EPEVTQTPSHQVTQMGQEVILRCVPISNHLYFYWYRQILGQKVEFLVSFYNNEISEKSEIFDDQFSVERPDGSNFTLKIRSTKLEDSAMYFCASGRTSGYEQYFGPGTRLTVT.

CDR3 sequence (DNA): TGTGCCAGCAGTGAAGGGGGGAAAACCTACGAGCAGTACTTC. It codes for CASSEGGKTYEQYF. This chain connects TRBV25-1 to TRBJ2-7; weak D call: TRBD2 (6 bases). Trimming removed 2 bases at V and 2 bases at J, with 10 bases between. CDR3 size: 14 residues. Per the germline V gene, CDR1 is MGHDK and CDR2 is SYGVNS.

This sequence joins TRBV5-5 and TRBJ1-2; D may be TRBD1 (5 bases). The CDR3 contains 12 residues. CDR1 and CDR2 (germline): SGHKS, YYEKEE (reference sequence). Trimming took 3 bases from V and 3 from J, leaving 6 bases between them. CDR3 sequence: CASSSGDYGYTF. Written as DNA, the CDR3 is TGTGCCAGCAGCTCGGGGGACTATGGCTACACCTTC. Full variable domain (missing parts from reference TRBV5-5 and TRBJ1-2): DAGVTQSPTHLIKTRGQQVTLRCSPISGHKSVSWYQQVLGQGPQFIFQYYEKEERGRGNFPDRFSARQFPNYSSELNVNALLLGDSALYLCASSSGDYGYTFGSGTRLTVV.

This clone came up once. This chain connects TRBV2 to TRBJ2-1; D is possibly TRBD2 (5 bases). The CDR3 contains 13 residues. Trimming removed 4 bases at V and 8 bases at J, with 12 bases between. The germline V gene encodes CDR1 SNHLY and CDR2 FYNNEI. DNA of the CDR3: TGTGCCAGCAGTGCCGGAATGAGGGATGAGCAGTTCTTC. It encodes CASSAGMRDEQFF.

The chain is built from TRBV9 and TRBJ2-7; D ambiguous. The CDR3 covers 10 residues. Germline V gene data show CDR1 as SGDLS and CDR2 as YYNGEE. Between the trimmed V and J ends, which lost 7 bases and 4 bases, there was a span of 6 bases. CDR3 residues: CASPRYEQYF. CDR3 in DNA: TGTGCCAGCCCGAGGTACGAGCAGTACTTC.

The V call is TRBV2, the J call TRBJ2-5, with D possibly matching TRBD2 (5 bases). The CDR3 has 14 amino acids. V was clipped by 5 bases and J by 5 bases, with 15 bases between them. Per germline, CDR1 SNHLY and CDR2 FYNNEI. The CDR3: CASSLLGSFETQYF. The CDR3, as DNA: TGTGCCAGCAGTCTCCTAGGGAGTTTCGAGACCCAGTACTTC.

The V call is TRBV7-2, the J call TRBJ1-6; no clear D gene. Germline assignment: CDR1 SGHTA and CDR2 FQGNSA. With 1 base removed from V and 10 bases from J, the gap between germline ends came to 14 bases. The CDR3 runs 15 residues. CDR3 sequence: CASSLVGGSESPLHF. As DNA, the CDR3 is TGTGCCAGCAGCTTAGTAGGAGGGTCGGAGTCACCCCTCCACTTT.

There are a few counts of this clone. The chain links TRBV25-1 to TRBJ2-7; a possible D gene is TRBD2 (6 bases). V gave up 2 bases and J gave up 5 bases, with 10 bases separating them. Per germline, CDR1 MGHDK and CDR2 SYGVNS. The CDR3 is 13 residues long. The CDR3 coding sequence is TGTGCCAGCAGTGAAAGTGGCGGGAACGAGCAGTACTTC. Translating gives CASSESGGNEQYF.

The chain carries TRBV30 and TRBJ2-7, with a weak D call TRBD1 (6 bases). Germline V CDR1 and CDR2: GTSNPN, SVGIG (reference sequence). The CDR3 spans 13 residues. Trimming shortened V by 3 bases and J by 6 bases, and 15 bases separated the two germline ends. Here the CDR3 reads CAWSLQGKGEQYF. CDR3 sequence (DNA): TGTGCCTGGAGCCTACAGGGAAAGGGCGAGCAGTACTTC.

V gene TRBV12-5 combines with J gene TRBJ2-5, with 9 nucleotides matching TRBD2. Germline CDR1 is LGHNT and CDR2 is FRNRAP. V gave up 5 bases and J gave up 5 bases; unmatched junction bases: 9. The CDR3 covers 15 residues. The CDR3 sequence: CASGPPSGRRETQYF. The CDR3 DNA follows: TGTGCTAGTGGTCCCCCCAGCGGGAGGAGGGAGACCCAGTACTTC.

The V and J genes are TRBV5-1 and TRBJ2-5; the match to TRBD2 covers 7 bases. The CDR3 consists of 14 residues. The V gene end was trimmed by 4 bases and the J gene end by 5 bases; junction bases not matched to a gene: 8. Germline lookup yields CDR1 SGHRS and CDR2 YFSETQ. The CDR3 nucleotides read TGCGCCAGCAGCCCCGGTGGGGGAGGGGAGACCCAGTACTTC. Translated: CASSPGGGGETQYF.

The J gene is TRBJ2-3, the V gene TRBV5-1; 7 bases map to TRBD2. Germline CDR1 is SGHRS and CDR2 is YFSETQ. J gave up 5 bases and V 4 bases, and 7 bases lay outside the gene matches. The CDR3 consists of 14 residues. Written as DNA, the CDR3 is TGCGCCAGCAGCGGTGGGACGGGGGGAGATACGCAGTATTTT. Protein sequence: CASSGGTGGDTQYF.

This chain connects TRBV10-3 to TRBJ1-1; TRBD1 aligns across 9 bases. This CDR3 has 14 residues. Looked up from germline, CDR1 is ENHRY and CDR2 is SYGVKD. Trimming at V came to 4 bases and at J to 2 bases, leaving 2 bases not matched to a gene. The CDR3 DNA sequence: TGTGCCATCAGTGGGGGACAGGGAAACACTGAAGCTTTCTTT. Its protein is CAISGGQGNTEAFF.

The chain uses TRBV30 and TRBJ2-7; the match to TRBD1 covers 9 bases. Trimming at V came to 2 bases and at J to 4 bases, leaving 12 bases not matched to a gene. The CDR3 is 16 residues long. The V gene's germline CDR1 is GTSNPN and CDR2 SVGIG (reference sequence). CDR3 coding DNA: TGTGCCTGGAGTTCGGGCGAACAGGGGGCTCTGTACGAGCAGTACTTC. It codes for CAWSSGEQGALYEQYF.

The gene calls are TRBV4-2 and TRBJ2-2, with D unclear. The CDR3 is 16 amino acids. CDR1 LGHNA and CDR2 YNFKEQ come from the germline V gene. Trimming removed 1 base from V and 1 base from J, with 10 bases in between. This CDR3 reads CASSQVAGLNTGELFF. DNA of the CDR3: TGTGCCAGCAGCCAAGTAGCCGGGTTGAACACCGGGGAGCTGTTTTTT.

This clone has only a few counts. In DNA, the CDR3 is TGTGCCAGCAGTCGTAGCGGTAGCTCCTACGAGCAGTACTTC. This codes for CASSRSGSSYEQYF. J is TRBJ2-7 and V is TRBV6-2 or TRBV6-3; possible D gene TRBD2, 6 bases. The CDR3 totals 14 residues. With 5 bases removed from V and 0 bases from J, the gap between germline ends came to 11 bases. Germline V gene sequence: CDR1 MNHEY, CDR2 SVGEGT.

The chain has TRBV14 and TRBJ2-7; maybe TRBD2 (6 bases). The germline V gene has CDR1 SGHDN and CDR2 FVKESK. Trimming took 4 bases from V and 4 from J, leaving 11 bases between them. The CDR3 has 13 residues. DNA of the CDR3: TGTGCCAGCAGCCTACCGGGGGAGTACGAGCAGTACTTC. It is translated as CASSLPGEYEQYF.

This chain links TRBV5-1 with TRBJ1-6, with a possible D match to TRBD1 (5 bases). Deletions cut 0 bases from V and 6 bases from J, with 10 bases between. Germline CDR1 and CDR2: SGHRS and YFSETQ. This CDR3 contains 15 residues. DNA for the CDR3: TGCGCCAGCAGCTTGGCAGGGCCTAGTAATTCACCCCTCCACTTT. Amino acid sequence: CASSLAGPSNSPLHF.

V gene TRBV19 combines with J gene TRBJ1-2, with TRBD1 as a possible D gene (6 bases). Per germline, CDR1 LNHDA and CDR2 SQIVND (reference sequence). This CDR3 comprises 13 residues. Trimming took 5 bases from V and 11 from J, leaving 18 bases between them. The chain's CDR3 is CASSQQGAPGYTF. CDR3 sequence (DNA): TGTGCCAGTAGTCAACAGGGAGCCCCCGGATACACCTTC. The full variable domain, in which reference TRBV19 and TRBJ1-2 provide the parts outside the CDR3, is DGGITQSPKYLFRKEGQNVTLSCEQNLNHDAMYWYRQDPGQGLRLIYYSQIVNDFQKGDIAEGYSVSREKKESFPLTVTSAQKNPTAFYLCASSQQGAPGYTFGSGTRLTVV.

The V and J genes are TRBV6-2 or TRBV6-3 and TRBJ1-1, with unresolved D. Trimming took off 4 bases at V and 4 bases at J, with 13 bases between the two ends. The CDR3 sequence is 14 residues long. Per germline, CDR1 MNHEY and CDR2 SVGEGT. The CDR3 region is CASSSSTGVTEAFF. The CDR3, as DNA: TGTGCCAGCAGTTCTAGTACCGGGGTCACTGAAGCTTTCTTT.

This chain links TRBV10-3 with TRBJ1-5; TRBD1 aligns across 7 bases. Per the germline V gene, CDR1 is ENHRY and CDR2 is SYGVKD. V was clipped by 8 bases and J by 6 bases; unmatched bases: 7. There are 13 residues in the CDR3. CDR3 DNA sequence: TGTGCCATCGCCGACAGGGACGGTCAGCCCCAGCATTTT. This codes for CAIADRDGQPQHF.

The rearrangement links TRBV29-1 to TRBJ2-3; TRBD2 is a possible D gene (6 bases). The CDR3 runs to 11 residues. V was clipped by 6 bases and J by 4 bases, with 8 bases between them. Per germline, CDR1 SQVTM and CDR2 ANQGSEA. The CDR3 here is CSVGLADTQYF. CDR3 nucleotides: TGCAGCGTGGGACTGGCAGATACGCAGTATTTT.

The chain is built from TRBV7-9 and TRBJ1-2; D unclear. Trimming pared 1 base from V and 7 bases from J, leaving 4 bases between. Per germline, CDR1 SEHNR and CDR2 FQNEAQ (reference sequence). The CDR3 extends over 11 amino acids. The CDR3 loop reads CASSLGPGYTF. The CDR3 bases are TGTGCCAGCAGCTTAGGGCCTGGCTACACCTTC. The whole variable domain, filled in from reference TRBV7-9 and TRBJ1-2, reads DTGVSQNPRHKITKRGQNVTFRCDPISEHNRLYWYRQTLGQGPEFLTYFQNEAQLEKSRLLSDRFSAERPKGSFSTLEIQRTEQGDSAMYLCASSLGPGYTFGSGTRLTVV.

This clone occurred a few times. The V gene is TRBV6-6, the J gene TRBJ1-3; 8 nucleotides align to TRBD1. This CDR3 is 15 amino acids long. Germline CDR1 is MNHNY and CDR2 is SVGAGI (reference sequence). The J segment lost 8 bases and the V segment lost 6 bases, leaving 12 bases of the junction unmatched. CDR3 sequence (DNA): TGTGCCAGCAGGGACCGGGACAGGTACCTAGACACCATATATTTT. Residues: CASRDRDRYLDTIYF.